This T cell receptor beta chain was recovered during a study of T-cell memory formation after mild COVID-19. Via MiXCR, TCRdb re-called the 5' RACE reads, giving one row per CDR3 protein. The repertoire includes approximately 150,000 distinct CDR3 sequences, over 6% of them detected once, and approximately 2% sits in the top ten. This clonotype came up a few times. With V trimmed by 5 bases and J by 2 bases, 9 bases remained unmatched. CDR3 length equals 16 residues. Sequencing used PBMCs or a T cell subset sorted from them (not recorded which). The source is an adult woman who had mild COVID-19 (a few samples of this study predate the infection). Cell type and time point are not known. This rearrangement joins TRBV12-3 or TRBV12-4 to TRBJ2-5, with 9 positions matching TRBD1. The CDR3 region is CASSPSLGQGQETQYF. CDR3 sequence (DNA): TGTGCCAGCAGTCCCTCTCTTGGACAGGGGCAAGAGACCCAGTACTTC.